This T cell receptor (beta chain) is from a study of CD8 T cells in ankylosing spondylitis. Notes on the study in general: Seemingly characteristic of ankylosing spondylitis blood was a TCR beta motif consisting of under ten highly homologous variants. In peripheral blood, disease-linked CD8+ clones occurred at relatively low frequencies. Significant enrichment of disease-linked clones was reportedly seen in matched ankylosing spondylitis synovial fluid.

The authors made TCR beta libraries by quantitative 5'-RACE with molecular barcodes. TCRdb re-called the 5' RACE reads with MiXCR, one entry per CDR3 protein. Here the sample spans 250,000 to 400,000 distinct CDR3 sequences, around 10% being singletons. The V and J ends lost 4 bases and 4 bases respectively, with 10 bases between them. Germline loops: CDR1 MDHEN, CDR2 SYDVKM. This CDR3 has 14 amino acids. Only a few counts were recorded for this clonotype. The target antigen is unknown. Sequenced sample: blood, either unsorted or a sorted T cell fraction (not recorded which). The chain employs TRBV28 and TRBJ2-2; no clear D gene. This clonotype was obtained from a female donor with ankylosing spondylitis or in good health (not recorded which). The CDR3 region is CASSSDMATGELFF. CDR3 sequence (DNA): TGTGCCAGCAGTTCCGACATGGCCACCGGGGAGCTGTTTTTT. Full variable domain (outside the CDR3, taken from reference TRBV28 and TRBJ2-2): DVKVTQSSRYLVKRTGEKVFLECVQDMDHENMFWYRQDPGLGLRLIYFSYDVKMKEKGDIPEGYSVSREKKERFSLILESASTNQTSMYLCASSSDMATGELFFGEGSRLTVL.